The clone carrying this T cell receptor (beta chain) was detected ten times or more. What it binds is not known. At the DNA level, this CDR3 is encoded by other sequences in the same sample as well. All sorted populations exceeded 95% purity. The entirety of the isolated RNA underwent reverse transcription, so expressed TCRB transcripts were sequenced. TCRdb's copy holds only in-frame clones and misses some; the assay was immunoSEQ multiplex PCR. The sample yields 95,000 to 150,000 clones, about 16% seen once. This record belongs to a study of beta chain features in type 1 diabetes. The J segment lost 3 bases and the V segment lost 4 bases, leaving 9 bases of the junction unmatched. Per the germline V gene, CDR1 is SGHTA and CDR2 is FQGNSA. This CDR3 has 15 amino acids. Study-level findings and limits: The study notes PCR might favor shorter templates equally in patients and controls. Diminished insertions and augmented deletions at VDJ junctions characterized type 1 diabetes patients. The naive, central memory and Treg TCRB repertoires looked more alike in patients than they did in healthy donors. When Type 1 diabetes patients were examined, their TCRB CDR3s proved moderately but significantly shorter in all four CD4+ subsets.

The chain links TRBV7-2 to TRBJ2-7, with 7 bases identical to TRBD2. Specimen: central memory CD4+ T cells from blood. The receptor was derived from a man aged 30 to 45 with type 1 diabetes. The CDR3 loop is CASSSPGGGGYEQYF. CDR3 coding DNA: TGTGCCAGCAGCTCCCCCGGCGGGGGAGGCTACGAGCAGTACTTC.